A single sample gave rise to the 21 T cell receptor beta chains below, sequenced in a study of PD-L1 blockade in urothelial cancer. Repertoires were generated with immunoSEQ multiplex PCR, while TCRdb's copy carries only in-frame clones and drops some. Of 37,000 or so clones in the sample, 82% were seen once. The material was PBMCs, obtained around atezolizumab (anti-PD-L1) treatment. Receptors originate from a man between 60 and 75 years old with urothelial cancer.

The chain is built from TRBV7-2 and TRBJ1-2; D might be TRBD1 (6 bases). Germline V CDR1 and CDR2: SGHTA, FQGNSA. V was shortened by 0 bases and J by 8 bases, with 13 bases between the two germline ends. This CDR3 region has 14 residues. CDR3 in DNA: TGTGCCAGCAGCTTAGCCAGGGGCGCTATAGGCTACACCTTC. Encoded protein: CASSLARGAIGYTF.

The V call is TRBV7-9, the J call TRBJ1-6; 9 bases match TRBD1. J was trimmed by 0 bases and V by 3 bases; bases with no gene match: 6. Germline assignment: CDR1 SEHNR and CDR2 FQNEAQ (reference sequence). The CDR3 extends over 18 amino acids. CDR3 in amino acids: CASSFTGQGSSYNSPLHF. The CDR3 DNA follows: TGTGCCAGCAGCTTCACCGGACAGGGGAGCTCCTATAATTCACCCCTCCACTTT.

This clone was recorded once. A junction boundary mismatches the germline segment, possibly from a read error. This chain joins TRBV2 and TRBJ1-4; TRBD1 matches 7 bases. The CDR3 loop spans 14 amino acids. Germline lookup yields CDR1 SNHLY and CDR2 FYNNEI. The CDR3 coding sequence is TGTGCGAGCACTCGGGGGACAGCGAATGAAAAACTGTTTTTT. Encoded protein: CASTRGTANEKLFF.

The rearrangement links TRBV4-1 to TRBJ1-5; a weak D match, TRBD1 (6 bases). From germline, CDR1 is MGHRA and CDR2 YSYEKL. Trimming removed 0 bases at V and 0 bases at J, with 15 bases between. CDR3 length: 18 amino acids. CDR3 region: CASSQDRGAVNSNQPQHF. In nucleotides, the CDR3 is TGCGCCAGCAGCCAAGACCGGGGGGCAGTCAATAGCAATCAGCCCCAGCATTTT.

The chain couples TRBV15 to TRBJ2-3; 8 nucleotides match TRBD2. V shed 4 bases and J 4 bases; nucleotides not matched to a gene: 10. Germline loops: CDR1 LNHNV, CDR2 YYDKDF (reference sequence). This CDR3 has 16 amino acids. The CDR3 protein is CATSTPGLGFADTQYF. CDR3 in DNA: TGTGCCACCAGCACTCCGGGACTAGGGTTTGCAGATACGCAGTATTTT.

J is TRBJ2-2 and V is TRBV6-5, with D unclear. This CDR3 is built from 13 residues. Germline loops: CDR1 MNHEY, CDR2 SVGAGI. V shed 6 bases and J shed 7 bases, with 12 bases lying between them. CDR3 amino acids: CASSPDDFGELFF. CDR3 DNA sequence: TGTGCCAGCAGCCCAGATGACTTCGGGGAGCTGTTTTTT.

This clone was seen a handful of times. The V call is TRBV19, the J call TRBJ2-2; 12 positions match TRBD2. CDR1 is LNHDA, CDR2 SQIVND, per germline (reference sequence). The junction had 14 bases not matched to a gene; V was cut back by 6 bases and J by 6 bases. The CDR3 spans 18 residues. CDR3 DNA sequence: TGTGCCAGTAGCCGACCGCTAGCGGGGGGGCCGTGGTCCGGGGAGCTGTTTTTT. Translating it yields CASSRPLAGGPWSGELFF.

The rearrangement links TRBV5-1 to TRBJ2-1; 9 bases are a match to TRBD2. The CDR3 has 15 amino acids. Germline CDR1 and CDR2: SGHRS and YFSETQ. The junction had 8 bases not matched to a gene; V was cut back by 4 bases and J by 6 bases. CDR3 sequence (DNA): TGCGCCAGCAGCCTGGGGGCGGGGGGGCCCAATGAGCAGTTCTTC. This translates into CASSLGAGGPNEQFF.

V gene TRBV5-1 combines with J gene TRBJ1-4; possible D gene TRBD1, 5 bases. This CDR3 has 14 residues. Germline CDR1 and CDR2: SGHRS and YFSETQ. Deletions cut 0 bases from V and 8 bases from J, with 11 bases between. In nucleotides, the CDR3 is TGCGCCAGCAGCTTGGAGACAAGGGGAGAAAAACTGTTTTTT. It is translated as CASSLETRGEKLFF.

The CDR3 region is CASRRLGQGNSPLHF. In DNA, the CDR3 is TGTGCCAGCAGGAGATTGGGACAGGGAAATTCACCCCTCCACTTT. V usage is TRBV28 and J usage is TRBJ1-6, with 9 bases matching TRBD1. CDR3 length equals 15 residues. Per germline, CDR1 MDHEN and CDR2 SYDVKM. The V and J ends lost 6 bases and 7 bases, in that order; junction bases with no gene match: 7.

The chain is built from TRBV12-5 and TRBJ2-3; TRBD2 matches at 7 bases. Germline values: CDR1 LGHNT, CDR2 FRNRAP. This CDR3 contains 13 residues. The trim removed 4 bases at V and 4 bases at J, leaving 2 bases unmatched. The CDR3: CASGSAGADTQYF. CDR3 in DNA: TGTGCTAGTGGTTCTGCGGGGGCAGATACGCAGTATTTT. Complete variable domain (other parts from reference TRBV12-5 and TRBJ2-3): DARVTQTPRHKVTEMGQEVTMRCQPILGHNTVFWYRQTMMQGLELLAYFRNRAPLDDSGMPKDRFSAEMPDATLATLKIQPSEPRDSAVYFCASGSAGADTQYFGPGTRLTVL.

The J gene is TRBJ1-3, the V gene TRBV10-3; D not certain. V shed 2 bases and J shed 7 bases, with 12 bases lying between them. Per the germline V gene, CDR1 is ENHRY and CDR2 is SYGVKD. The CDR3 runs 14 residues. For the CDR3, the DNA is TGTGCCATCAGTGAGCCTTCCTCGCGGAACACCATATATTTT. It is translated as CAISEPSSRNTIYF.

This clone was found a few times. V usage is TRBV12-2 and J usage is TRBJ1-4. TRBV12-2 is an annotated pseudogene. The CDR3 has 16 residues. CDR3 region: CASRLALGGGFEKLFF. The CDR3 nucleotides are TGTGCAAGTCGCTTAGCGCTAGGGGGGGGCTTTGAAAAACTGTTTTTT.

The rearrangement joins TRBV7-2 to TRBJ1-1, with TRBD1 matching 7 bases. The trim removed 2 bases at V and 8 bases at J, leaving 11 bases unmatched. CDR3 length: 15 amino acids. The germline V gene has CDR1 SGHTA and CDR2 FQGNSA. The CDR3 protein is CASSLTLSGTVEAFF. The CDR3 coding sequence is TGTGCCAGCAGCTTAACCCTCTCAGGGACAGTCGAAGCTTTCTTT.

This clone is a singleton in its sample. V and J are TRBV7-2 and TRBJ2-5; 8 bases align to TRBD2. The V gene end was trimmed by 3 bases and the J gene end by 5 bases; junction bases not matched to a gene: 8. The CDR3 is made up of 15 amino acids. Per germline, CDR1 SGHTA and CDR2 FQGNSA. The CDR3 sequence: CASSFKRGGLETQYF. CDR3 in DNA: TGTGCCAGCAGCTTTAAACGGGGGGGCCTTGAGACCCAGTACTTC.

The rearrangement uses TRBV7-2 and TRBJ1-1; 7 bases are shared with TRBD1. Trimming at V came to 2 bases and at J to 8 bases, leaving 11 bases not matched to a gene. CDR3 length equals 15 residues. Germline loops: CDR1 SGHTA, CDR2 FQGNSA. Here the CDR3 reads CASSLPRTGRAEAFF. In DNA form, the CDR3 reads TGTGCCAGCAGCTTACCAAGGACAGGCCGCGCCGAAGCTTTCTTT. The variable domain in full, with the rest retrieved from reference TRBV7-2 and TRBJ1-1, is GAGVSQSPSNKVTEKGKDVELRCDPISGHTALYWYRQSLGQGLEFLIYFQGNSAPDKSGLPSDRFSAERTGGSVSTLTIQRTQQEDSAVYLCASSLPRTGRAEAFFGQGTRLTVV.

The chain is built from TRBV19 and TRBJ2-2, with D hard to call. V gave up 3 bases and J gave up 4 bases, with 12 bases separating them. Germline lookup yields CDR1 LNHDA and CDR2 SQIVND (reference sequence). This CDR3 region has 15 residues. The CDR3 loop is CASSILHSSTGELFF. The CDR3 DNA follows: TGTGCCAGTAGTATTCTCCACTCGAGCACCGGGGAGCTGTTTTTT.

This clone was observed once. The V call is TRBV19, the J call TRBJ1-1, with 8 bases lining up with TRBD1. Germline CDR1 is LNHDA and CDR2 is SQIVND (reference sequence). The CDR3 spans 15 residues. V trimming: 8 bases; J trimming: 0 bases; junction bases outside the gene matches: 8. The CDR3: CASDRGRTMNTEAFF. The CDR3 DNA reads TGTGCCAGTGACAGGGGCCGTACTATGAACACTGAAGCTTTCTTT.

The chain is built from TRBV5-1 and TRBJ1-3; TRBD1 is a possible D gene (5 bases). The CDR3 length is 19 residues. CDR1 is SGHRS and CDR2 is YFSETQ in the germline V gene. V was clipped by 0 bases and J by 4 bases, with 23 bases between them. The CDR3 sequence is CASSLGPQDTKLAGNTIYF. CDR3 in DNA: TGCGCCAGCAGCTTGGGCCCCCAGGACACGAAACTCGCGGGAAACACCATATATTTT.

This clone is a singleton in its sample. The chain employs TRBV11-2 and TRBJ2-3, with 13 bases identical to TRBD2. The CDR3 sequence is 16 residues long. The V gene end was trimmed by 2 bases and the J gene end by 6 bases; junction bases not matched to a gene: 5. Germline loops: CDR1 SGHAT, CDR2 FQNNGV. DNA for the CDR3: TGTGCCAGCAGCTTAACTAGCGGGGGGGCACCGGATACGCAGTATTTT. This encodes CASSLTSGGAPDTQYF.

The gene calls are TRBV18 and TRBJ2-1; possible D gene TRBD2, 5 bases. The length of the CDR3 is 13 residues. The germline V gene encodes CDR1 KGHSH and CDR2 LQKENI. V gave up 6 bases and J gave up 9 bases, with 15 bases separating them. The DNA for the CDR3 is TGTGCCAGCTCCACCGGCGCTAGCCGTGAGCAGTTCTTC. Protein product: CASSTGASREQFF.